The source of this TCR beta chain is a study of OX40 agonist ivuxolimab in advanced cancers. Germline V CDR1 and CDR2: ENHRY, SYGVKD. V lost 3 bases and J lost 6; bases outside the gene matches: 5. The CDR3 is 14 residues long. Prior autoimmune disease or systemic immunosuppression barred patients. Samples were taken at baseline and on day 1 of cycles 4 and 7. Sequencing used immunoSEQ multiplex PCR; TCRdb keeps in-frame clones, though not all of them. The data contain more than 50,000 clones, roughly 81% of them singletons. This TCR derives from an adult with an advanced solid tumor such as melanoma, head and neck, liver or kidney cancer. The sequences come from CD4+ or CD8+ T cells sorted from blood, collected in a trial of the OX40 agonist ivuxolimab. The chain carries TRBV10-3 and TRBJ2-3; 8 positions match TRBD1. The DNA for the CDR3 is TGTGCCATCAGTGACACGGGACAGGAGGATACGCAGTATTTT. It is translated as CAISDTGQEDTQYF.